This T cell receptor (beta chain) comes out of a study of T cell responses to AZD1222 COVID-19 vaccine. Study observations and caveats: Possibly, clonal diversity was underestimated; donors were largely white British and included more females. The reported proportion of spike-specific TCRs targeting unmutated variant regions was nearly half.

V lost 1 base and J lost 5, with 12 bases in between. This CDR3 comprises 14 residues. Germline lookup yields CDR1 MNHEY and CDR2 SMNVEV (reference sequence). Details on this clone: The target antigen is unknown.

The repertoire was sequenced with immunoSEQ multiplex PCR; TCRdb's copy has only in-frame clones and lacks some. The data contain under 95,000 clones, roughly 85% of them singletons. The J gene is TRBJ2-7, the V gene TRBV27; D may correspond to TRBD1 or TRBD2 (5 bases each). The TCR originated in an adult who received the AZD1222 COVID-19 vaccine. The sample consisted of peripheral blood, taken 28 days after the second AZD1222 dose. CDR3 nucleotide sequence: TGTGCCAGCAGTTTATGGGGGACGCTCCACGAGCAGTACTTC. This gives the protein CASSLWGTLHEQYF.